This TCR beta chain was profiled in a study of OX40 agonist ivuxolimab in advanced cancers. Across the study: Having had anti-PD-1, anti-PD-L1 or anti-CTLA-4 therapy before was allowed, and roughly 40% had some.

Here immunoSEQ multiplex PCR was the method, and the copy in TCRdb shows in-frame clones only, minus some. Here the sample spans 50,000 to 60,000 clones, about 85% being singletons. In the case of this clone: Antigen unknown.

Trimming pared 1 base from V and 5 bases from J, leaving 18 bases between. CDR1 and CDR2 from the germline V gene are SQVTM and ANQGSEA. CDR3 length: 16 amino acids. Findings of the study overall: Near-lowest levels of clonal expansion characterized partial responders at 0.1-3.0 mg/kg. Part of the nonresponder group also had normalized T-cell clonal expansion that was low. More expanded clones were seen, on average, in CD8+ T cells than in CD4+.

The TCR sequence derives from an adult with an advanced solid tumor such as melanoma, head and neck, liver or kidney cancer. The chain combines TRBV29-1 with TRBJ2-1, with D perhaps matching TRBD2 (6 bases). Sequenced here: CD4+ or CD8+ T cells sorted from blood, sampled in a trial of the OX40 agonist ivuxolimab. The CDR3 DNA follows: TGCAGCGTTGAAGGACGTGGGCTAGCGCAAAACAATGAGCAGTTCTTC. Protein sequence: CSVEGRGLAQNNEQFF.